These 16 T cell receptor beta chains were sequenced from one sample in a study of blood T cell repertoires in COVID-19. Produced via immunoSEQ multiplex PCR; TCRdb's table is partial and in-frame only. The sample consists of about 90,000 clones, approximately 86% of them appearing once. Source material: peripheral blood. The receptors stem from an older man with acute or convalescent COVID-19.

The chain has TRBV29-1 and TRBJ1-2; 9 bases map to TRBD1. There are 11 residues in the CDR3. Germline V gives CDR1 SQVTM, CDR2 ANQGSEA. Losses at the gene ends were 7 bases for V and 8 bases for J; bases not matched to a gene: 5. The CDR3 coding sequence is TGCAGCGCAACAGGGGGCGCGGGCTACACCTTC. It specifies CSATGGAGYTF.

This sequence joins TRBV7-2 and TRBJ2-5, with unresolved D. Germline lookup yields CDR1 SGHTA and CDR2 FQGNSA. Trimming cost V 6 bases and J 3 bases, with 8 bases left between them. This CDR3 has 12 residues. Here the CDR3 reads CASSREKETQYF. For the CDR3, the DNA is TGTGCCAGCAGTCGCGAGAAAGAGACCCAGTACTTC.

The J gene is TRBJ1-4, the V gene TRBV5-1, with 7 bases aligning to TRBD1. Trimming at V came to 0 bases and at J to 7 bases, leaving 6 bases not matched to a gene. The germline CDR1 and CDR2 sequences are SGHRS and YFSETQ. The length of the CDR3 is 15 residues. This CDR3 is CASSLAEGAAEKLFF. In DNA, the CDR3 is TGCGCCAGCAGCTTGGCCGAGGGGGCGGCTGAAAAACTGTTTTTT.

The V gene is TRBV6-5, the J gene TRBJ2-7; D is perhaps TRBD1 (5 bases). Germline-derived CDR1 and CDR2 are MNHEY and SVGAGI. This CDR3 contains 14 residues. V lost 7 bases and J 7 bases, leaving 20 bases between the germline ends. The DNA for the CDR3 is TGTGCCAGCACCCCCGCCAGGGTCCTAGGGGAGCAGTACTTC. Its translation: CASTPARVLGEQYF.

Here the CDR3 DNA reads TGTGCCAGTAGCACCGTCGGGGGCACAGATACGCAGTATTTT. Translated: CASSTVGGTDTQYF. This sequence joins TRBV19 and TRBJ2-3; weak D call: TRBD2 (5 bases). Germline V gene data show CDR1 as LNHDA and CDR2 as SQIVND (reference sequence). Trimming stripped 6 bases from V and 1 base from J, with 11 bases between. The CDR3 runs to 14 residues.

J is TRBJ1-3 and V is TRBV28, with D unresolved. The CDR3 sequence is 14 residues long. From germline, CDR1 is MDHEN and CDR2 SYDVKM. V was shortened by 6 bases and J by 1 base, with 10 bases between the two germline ends. CDR3 nucleotides: TGTGCCAGCAGACCCGCCCTATCTGGAAACACCATATATTTT. It codes for CASRPALSGNTIYF.

This clone showed up just a few times. The rearrangement uses TRBV5-1 and TRBJ2-7; TRBD1 is a possible D gene (5 bases). Trimming took 0 bases from V and 1 from J, leaving 11 bases between them. The length of the CDR3 is 15 residues. The germline CDR1 and CDR2 sequences are SGHRS and YFSETQ. The CDR3 is CASSLGQTRSYEQYF. The CDR3 DNA reads as TGCGCCAGCAGCTTGGGACAGACCCGATCCTACGAGCAGTACTTC.

The chain has TRBV19 and TRBJ1-5; no firm D call. V was trimmed by 5 bases and J by 1 base, leaving 15 bases between them. The CDR3 is 16 amino acids. Germline CDR1 and CDR2: LNHDA and SQIVND (reference sequence). This CDR3 is CASSLLTGKSNQPQHF. In nucleotides, the CDR3 is TGTGCCAGTAGTCTCCTCACGGGGAAGAGCAATCAGCCCCAGCATTTT.

The chain links TRBV6-6 to TRBJ2-1; 7 bases are shared with TRBD2. The length of the CDR3 is 14 residues. Germline trimming cut 9 bases from V and 5 bases from J; bases unmatched to any gene: 10. Per germline, CDR1 MNHNY and CDR2 SVGAGI (reference sequence). The CDR3 spells CASYLGTIHNEQFF. CDR3 nucleotides: TGTGCCAGTTATCTTGGGACTATACACAATGAGCAGTTCTTC.

The V and J genes are TRBV5-6 and TRBJ2-1, with D perhaps matching TRBD2 (7 bases). Germline CDR1 reads SGHDT; CDR2 reads YYEEEE. Trimming cost V 2 bases and J 7 bases, with 22 bases left between them. The CDR3 has 17 residues. The CDR3: CASSLEVGGAFRNEQFF. The CDR3 DNA follows: TGTGCCAGCAGCTTAGAGGTAGGGGGGGCCTTTCGAAATGAGCAGTTCTTC.

With respect to this clone: Other DNA sequences in this specimen translate into the identical CDR3. This chain uses TRBV5-1 with TRBJ2-2, with 8 bases aligning to TRBD1. J was trimmed by 8 bases and V by 0 bases; bases with no gene match: 3. This CDR3 has 14 residues. CDR1 and CDR2 (germline): SGHRS, YFSETQ. Here the CDR3 DNA reads TGCGCCAGCAGCTTGGCAGGGGGCACGGGGGAGCTGTTTTTT. It encodes CASSLAGGTGELFF.

This chain links TRBV27 with TRBJ2-3; D remains unclear. Trimming removed 2 bases at V and 0 bases at J, with 18 bases between. The V gene's germline CDR1 is MNHEY and CDR2 SMNVEV (reference sequence). The CDR3 is 18 amino acids. The CDR3 DNA is TGTGCCAGCAGTTTAAGACTGATCGAAACTTTCAGCACAGATACGCAGTATTTT. Protein: CASSLRLIETFSTDTQYF.

This chain connects TRBV6-5 to TRBJ2-2; 10 bases match TRBD1. The CDR3 extends over 14 amino acids. Germline V CDR1 and CDR2: MNHEY, SVGAGI. CDR3 region: CAIGDRGNTGELFF. The CDR3 nucleotides are TGTGCTATCGGGGACAGGGGTAACACCGGGGAGCTGTTTTTT.

This clone has a single count. The chain couples TRBV19 to TRBJ2-1; the match to TRBD2 covers 10 bases. CDR1 is LNHDA, CDR2 SQIVND, per germline (reference sequence). Trimming removed 5 bases from V and 6 bases from J; junction bases left unmatched: 16. This CDR3 contains 18 residues. CDR3 region: CASSVHIPGLAIPNEQFF. CDR3 coding DNA: TGTGCCAGTAGTGTCCATATACCGGGACTAGCGATCCCCAATGAGCAGTTCTTC. Full variable domain (missing parts from reference TRBV19 and TRBJ2-1): DGGITQSPKYLFRKEGQNVTLSCEQNLNHDAMYWYRQDPGQGLRLIYYSQIVNDFQKGDIAEGYSVSREKKESFPLTVTSAQKNPTAFYLCASSVHIPGLAIPNEQFFGPGTRLTVL.

This clone was seen only once. The gene calls are TRBV5-4 and TRBJ2-6; maybe TRBD2 (6 bases). The CDR3 length is 16 residues. Germline CDR1 SGHNT, CDR2 YYREEE (reference sequence). V was trimmed by 4 bases and J by 11 bases, leaving 22 bases between them. The CDR3 nucleotides read TGTGCCAGCAGCGGGATGACGGGAGCATTTGGGGACGTCCTGACTTTC. Encoded protein: CASSGMTGAFGDVLTF.

This chain links TRBV19 with TRBJ2-1; 7 nucleotides line up with TRBD2. Germline lookup yields CDR1 LNHDA and CDR2 SQIVND (reference sequence). V lost 2 bases, J lost 5 bases, and 6 bases stayed unmatched. The CDR3 consists of 15 residues. The chain's CDR3 is CASSILGEGHNEQFF. The CDR3 coding sequence is TGTGCCAGTAGTATATTGGGGGAGGGCCACAATGAGCAGTTCTTC. Filled out from reference TRBV19 and TRBJ2-1, the complete variable domain reads DGGITQSPKYLFRKEGQNVTLSCEQNLNHDAMYWYRQDPGQGLRLIYYSQIVNDFQKGDIAEGYSVSREKKESFPLTVTSAQKNPTAFYLCASSILGEGHNEQFFGPGTRLTVL.